Each of the 29 T cell receptor beta chains below was sequenced from the same sample in a study of molecular identifiers for immune sequencing clone quantification. TCRdb analysed the PCR reads with MiXCR anew, one entry per CDR3 protein. Here the sample spans just under 650,000 distinct CDR3 sequences, 15% to 20% being singletons. The sequenced sample was naive CD8+ T cells from blood, with Jurkat cell RNA spiked in. Subset meaning: FACS-sorted CD8+CD4-CCR7+CD45RA+ naive T cells. These receptors originate from a human donor in good health. Some libraries in this study had Jurkat cell RNA spiked in.

This clonotype was observed at least ten times. V gene TRBV23-1 combines with J gene TRBJ1-1, with TRBD1 as a possible D gene (6 bases). TRBV23-1 is an ORF, and what it does is uncertain. V gave up 10 bases and J gave up 0 bases, with 9 bases separating them. The CDR3 sequence is 12 residues long. The CDR3 here is CATDRMNTEAFF. CDR3 coding DNA: TGCGCCACCGACAGGATGAACACTGAAGCTTTCTTT.

The CDR3 reads CASSLQTGYNEQFF. The DNA of the CDR3 is TGTGCCAGCAGCTTACAGACGGGCTACAATGAGCAGTTCTTC. The chain carries TRBV5-5 and TRBJ2-1, with D unresolved. The ends were cut back, 2 bases at V and 3 bases at J, with 9 bases in the middle. CDR3 size: 14 residues. CDR1 is SGHKS and CDR2 is YYEKEE in the germline V gene (reference sequence). Using reference TRBV5-5 and TRBJ2-1 for the parts outside the CDR3, the full variable domain is DAGVTQSPTHLIKTRGQQVTLRCSPISGHKSVSWYQQVLGQGPQFIFQYYEKEERGRGNFPDRFSARQFPNYSSELNVNALLLGDSALYLCASSLQTGYNEQFFGPGTRLTVL.

This sequence joins TRBV6-2 or TRBV6-3 and TRBJ2-7; D is uncertain. This CDR3 has 14 amino acids. Germline CDR1 is MNHEY and CDR2 is SVGEGT. The V end was cut by 6 bases, the J end by 3 bases, with 15 bases between. The CDR3 DNA follows: TGTGCCAGCAGCCACCGTTTGGCCCTCTACGAGCAGTACTTC. It specifies CASSHRLALYEQYF.

At least ten counts were recorded for this clonotype. V and J are TRBV5-4 and TRBJ2-7; 14 bases line up with TRBD2. CDR3 length equals 17 residues. Per the germline V gene, CDR1 is SGHNT and CDR2 is YYREEE (reference sequence). J lost 5 bases, V lost 4 bases, and 11 bases had no gene match. The CDR3 here is CASSLGTSGSVRHEQYF. The CDR3 DNA sequence: TGTGCCAGCAGCCTGGGGACTAGCGGGAGTGTTCGCCACGAGCAGTACTTC. Supplemented by reference TRBV5-4 and TRBJ2-7, the full variable domain reads ETGVTQSPTHLIKTRGQQVTLRCSSQSGHNTVSWYQQALGQGPQFIFQYYREEENGRGNFPPRFSGLQFPNYSSELNVNALELDDSALYLCASSLGTSGSVRHEQYFGPGTRLTVT.

Many counts were recorded for this clonotype. The CDR3 sequence: CASSLPRDLSKYF. For the CDR3, the DNA is TGTGCCAGCAGCTTGCCCCGGGACTTATCAAAGTATTTT. The chain joins TRBV7-9 to TRBJ2-3; perhaps TRBD2 as D (6 bases). Trimming stripped 3 bases from V and 13 bases from J, with 17 bases between. This CDR3 contains 13 residues. Germline CDR1 is SEHNR and CDR2 is FQNEAQ (reference sequence).

About this clonotype itself: A read error is possible here, since a much larger clone lies one base away. This chain joins TRBV13 and TRBJ2-5, with 14 positions matching TRBD2. The CDR3 contains 16 residues. Germline V gives CDR1 PRHDT, CDR2 FYEKMQ (reference sequence). The CDR3 nucleotides are TGTGCCAGCAGCTCCTGGACTAGCGGGGGGCAAGAGACCCAGCACTTC. Translating it yields CASSSWTSGGQETQHF. The full variable domain, completed using reference TRBV13 and TRBJ2-5, is AAGVIQSPRHLIKEKRETATLKCYPIPRHDTVYWYQQGPGQDPQFLISFYEKMQSDKGSIPDRFSAQQFSDYHSELNMSSLELGDSALYFCASSSWTSGGQETQHFGPGTRLLVL.

At least ten counts were recorded for this clonotype. The junction and the germline gene differ at one end; a read error may be behind it. The chain has TRBV19 and TRBJ2-7; 8 bases map to TRBD1. Germline CDR1 reads LNHDA; CDR2 reads SQIVND (reference sequence). This CDR3 comprises 15 residues. For the CDR3, the DNA is TGTGCCAGTAGCATAGGGACAGGCCACTCCTACGAGCAGTACTTC. It is translated as CASSIGTGHSYEQYF. The full variable domain, completed using reference TRBV19 and TRBJ2-7, is DGGITQSPKYLFRKEGQNVTLSCEQNLNHDAMYWYRQDPGQGLRLIYYSQIVNDFQKGDIAEGYSVSREKKESFPLTVTSAQKNPTAFYLCASSIGTGHSYEQYFGPGTRLTVT.

The V and J genes are TRBV5-3 and TRBJ2-4; 8 bases are shared with TRBD1. TRBV5-3 is an ORF; its function is uncertain. This CDR3 comprises 18 residues. J lost 10 bases, V lost 8 bases, and 26 bases had no gene match. The CDR3 coding sequence is TGTGCCAGCAGCCCTAGGGACAGGAATACCCTATGGGGGCAAATTCAGTACTTC. This codes for CASSPRDRNTLWGQIQYF.

This chain connects TRBV2 to TRBJ2-1; D call uncertain. The CDR3 is 12 residues long. V was pared by 4 bases and J by 7 bases, with 8 bases between. The germline gives CDR1 SNHLY, CDR2 FYNNEI. Here the CDR3 reads CASSGPINEQFF. CDR3 in DNA: TGTGCCAGCAGTGGACCTATAAATGAGCAGTTCTTC.

Turning to this clonotype: This may be a read error: a much more frequent sequence differs by one nucleotide. This rearrangement joins TRBV25-1 to TRBJ1-5; 8 positions match TRBD1. Germline V CDR1 and CDR2: MGHDK, SYGVNS. This CDR3 is 12 amino acids long. CDR3: CACSSGGKPQHF. The DNA for the CDR3 is TGTGCCTGCAGTTCAGGGGGCAAGCCCCAGCATTTT. Complete variable domain (other parts from reference TRBV25-1 and TRBJ1-5): EADIYQTPRYLVIGTGKKITLECSQTMGHDKMYWYQQDPGMELHLIHYSYGVNSTEKGDLSSESTVSRIRTEHFPLTLESARPSHTSQYLCACSSGGKPQHFGDGTRLSIL.

This clonotype was seen a few times. The chain couples TRBV6-2 or TRBV6-3 to TRBJ1-1; D call uncertain. Trimming cost V 6 bases and J 1 base, with 18 bases left between them. CDR1 is MNHEY and CDR2 is SVGEGT in the germline V gene. The CDR3 spans 16 residues. CDR3 protein: CASSLRRTASNTEAFF. The CDR3 DNA follows: TGTGCCAGCAGCCTCCGACGGACGGCCTCGAACACTGAAGCTTTCTTT.

This clonotype came up a few times. The rearrangement joins TRBV7-8 to TRBJ2-7, with 16 bases fitting TRBD2. The CDR3 spans 17 residues. With V trimmed by 8 bases and J by 0 bases, 7 bases remained unmatched. The germline V gene has CDR1 SGHVS and CDR2 FQNEAQ. The CDR3 loop reads CASSGLAGGLHSYEQYF. Here the CDR3 DNA reads TGTGCCAGCTCGGGACTAGCGGGGGGGCTTCACTCCTACGAGCAGTACTTC.

This clonotype has ten or more counts. V usage is TRBV29-1 and J usage is TRBJ2-3; 12 bases are shared with TRBD2. This CDR3 is 14 amino acids long. V was pared by 4 bases and J by 4 bases, with 3 bases of the junction left unmatched. Germline-derived CDR1 and CDR2 are SQVTM and ANQGSEA. The CDR3 protein is CSVVTSGGADTQYF. CDR3 bases: TGCAGCGTTGTGACTAGCGGGGGTGCAGATACGCAGTATTTT.

Ten or more counts support this clonotype. The J gene is TRBJ1-6, the V gene TRBV27; no definite D call. Deletions cut 5 bases from V and 5 bases from J, with 4 bases between. This CDR3 has 12 amino acids. Germline values: CDR1 MNHEY, CDR2 SMNVEV (reference sequence). DNA of the CDR3: TGTGCCAGCAGTCCTCATAATTCACCCCTCCACTTT. This encodes CASSPHNSPLHF.

At least ten counts were recorded for this clonotype. The chain employs TRBV5-4 and TRBJ2-7; 7 positions match TRBD1. Germline-derived CDR1 and CDR2 are SGHNT and YYREEE (reference sequence). Trimming removed 4 bases from V and 6 bases from J; junction bases left unmatched: 19. The CDR3 extends over 17 amino acids. The DNA for the CDR3 is TGTGCCAGCAGCCGGAACTCGGGACAGTACCGATTACCCGAGCAGTACTTC. Amino acid sequence: CASSRNSGQYRLPEQYF.

This chain uses TRBV28 with TRBJ1-5; D gene ambiguous. Germline CDR1 and CDR2: MDHEN and SYDVKM. Trimming pared 4 bases from V and 0 bases from J, leaving 22 bases between. This CDR3 is built from 19 residues. For the CDR3, the DNA is TGTGCCAGCAGTTCCCCTCTAGTGGTAAGAGACAATAGCAATCAGCCCCAGCATTTT. Translation gives CASSSPLVVRDNSNQPQHF.

There are a few counts of this clonotype. The V gene is TRBV4-1, the J gene TRBJ1-5; 10 bases line up with TRBD1. The CDR3 spans 17 residues. V lost 0 bases to trimming and J lost 5 bases; unmatched junction nucleotides: 7. Per germline, CDR1 MGHRA and CDR2 YSYEKL. The DNA for the CDR3 is TGCGCCAGCAGCCAAGAATCCGGGACAGGGGATCATCAGCCCCAGCATTTT. Translation gives CASSQESGTGDHQPQHF.

In its sample, this clonotype was seen many times. The rearrangement joins TRBV24-1 to TRBJ1-1; 11 bases fit TRBD1. CDR1 and CDR2 from the germline V gene are KGHDR and SFDVKD. Trimming took 3 bases from V and 0 from J; bases not matched to a gene: 5. The CDR3 sequence is 17 residues long. CDR3 residues: CATSDPGQGDLNTEAFF. The DNA for the CDR3 is TGTGCCACCAGTGATCCGGGACAGGGGGACCTGAACACTGAAGCTTTCTTT.

Details on this clonotype: A much more abundant neighbour one base away suggests this may be a read error. V and J are TRBV5-1 and TRBJ2-2, with TRBD1 matching 8 bases. Trimming removed 4 bases from V and 4 bases from J; junction bases left unmatched: 6. The CDR3 is 15 residues long. The germline V gene encodes CDR1 SGHRS and CDR2 YFSETQ. The CDR3 DNA reads TGCGCCAGCAGCGGGGACAGGTGGTCCACCGGGGAGCTGTTTTTT. As protein: CASSGDRWSTGELFF.

This clonotype was counted ten times or more. The J gene is TRBJ2-3, the V gene TRBV9; no reliable D call. Per the germline V gene, CDR1 is SGDLS and CDR2 is YYNGEE. This CDR3 is 15 amino acids long. Between the trimmed V and J ends, which lost 6 bases and 0 bases, there was a span of 14 bases. DNA of the CDR3: TGTGCCAGCACTTTAGGGCAAACTAGCACAGATACGCAGTATTTT. It yields the protein CASTLGQTSTDTQYF.

This clonotype was seen at least ten times. As DNA, the CDR3 is TGTGCCAGCAGCTTAGATCGGACTGTTGGGGCAGTTAGAATAGCCAAAAACATTCAGTACTTC. Protein: CASSLDRTVGAVRIAKNIQYF. The chain joins TRBV11-2 to TRBJ2-4, with D perhaps assigned TRBD1 or TRBD2 (5 bases each). Germline CDR1 and CDR2: SGHAT and FQNNGV. The CDR3 covers 21 residues. V lost 0 bases and J 0 bases, leaving 24 bases between the germline ends.

A word on this clonotype: A read error is possible here, since a much larger clone lies one base away. J is TRBJ2-7 and V is TRBV4-2; D unclear. CDR1 is LGHNA, CDR2 YNFKEQ, per germline. The CDR3 consists of 14 residues. The CDR3 sequence: CASSQRTDSCEQYF. Written as DNA, the CDR3 is TGTGCCAGCAGCCAACGGACGGATTCCTGCGAGCAGTACTTC.

The genes are TRBV27 and TRBJ2-1; perhaps TRBD1 as D (6 bases). This CDR3 region has 15 residues. The V and J ends lost 7 bases and 5 bases respectively, with 18 bases between them. CDR1 is MNHEY, CDR2 SMNVEV, per germline (reference sequence). CDR3 in amino acids: CASTPLQGAHNEQFF. CDR3 DNA sequence: TGTGCCAGCACCCCTTTACAGGGCGCCCACAATGAGCAGTTCTTC.

Of note for this clonotype: This may be a read error: a much more frequent sequence differs by one nucleotide. V and J are TRBV5-1 and TRBJ2-2; D not resolved. The CDR3 has 15 amino acids. Germline assignment: CDR1 SGHRS and CDR2 YFSETQ. DNA of the CDR3: TGCGCCAGCGGCTTCTTCCCAGAGAACACCGGGGAGCTGTTTTTT. It encodes CASGFFPENTGELFF.

This clonotype was observed at least ten times. The conserved phenylalanine or tryptophan normally closing the CDR3 is absent here, so this likely arose from a read error. Because the CDR3's place on the DNA is in doubt, the DNA is left out and the CDR3 is given as listed by TCRdb. CDR3 in amino acids: CASSLGWGGLI. This sequence joins TRBV7-9 and TRBJ2-7; the listed D gene, TRBD1, was not tested against the DNA. The CDR3 is 11 residues long, counting both termini. Germline CDR1 reads SEHNR; CDR2 reads FQNEAQ (reference sequence).

The table lists this clonotype with many counts. J is TRBJ2-5 and V is TRBV7-9; D remains ambiguous. Germline assignment: CDR1 SEHNR and CDR2 FQNEAQ (reference sequence). V lost 4 bases and J 3 bases, leaving 18 bases between the germline ends. The CDR3 is 16 residues long. The CDR3 loop is CASSSARPSPKETQYF. The CDR3 coding sequence is TGTGCCAGCAGCTCTGCACGGCCCTCCCCGAAAGAGACCCAGTACTTC.

In the case of this clonotype: A clone one base away is much larger, so this may be a read error. The V gene is TRBV7-6, the J gene TRBJ1-6; D is perhaps TRBD1 (5 bases). Trimming shortened V by 1 base and J by 5 bases, and 12 bases separated the two germline ends. Germline-derived CDR1 and CDR2 are SGHVS and FNYEAQ. The CDR3 totals 16 residues. The CDR3 DNA follows: TGTGCCAGCAGCTTAGTCCGTGGCAGGGATAATTCACCCCTCCACTTT. The encoded protein is CASSLVRGRDNSPLHF.

As concerns this clonotype: A much larger clone lies a single base off, so this may be a read error. The J gene is TRBJ2-3, the V gene TRBV30; TRBD2 matches at 10 bases. There are 13 residues in the CDR3. Germline lookup yields CDR1 GTSNPN and CDR2 SVGIG (reference sequence). CDR3 bases: TGTGCCTGGCGGACTAGCGGCACAGATACGCGGTATTTT. This gives the protein CAWRTSGTDTRYF.

This clonotype was recorded a few times. V gene TRBV30 combines with J gene TRBJ2-2; TRBD2 matches 11 bases. Germline values: CDR1 GTSNPN, CDR2 SVGIG (reference sequence). V was pared by 2 bases and J by 7 bases, with 12 bases of the junction left unmatched. The CDR3 covers 17 residues. The CDR3 DNA reads TGTGCCTGGAGTCGGCTAGCGGGGGGTCCGGACGGCGGGGAGCTGTTTTTT. Translating it yields CAWSRLAGGPDGGELFF.